This TCR beta chain was found in a study of response to subunit inactivated influenza vaccine. Trimming took 0 bases from V and 3 from J, leaving 9 bases between them. The germline CDR1 and CDR2 sequences are LGHNA and YNFKEQ. The CDR3 has 16 amino acids. TCRdb processed the RT-PCR reads anew with MiXCR; each CDR3 protein has one entry. The sample lists about 650,000 distinct CDR3 sequences, 15% to 19% occurring once. The chain carries TRBV4-2 and TRBJ2-6; D not resolved. The sequence came from a man aged 50 to 59 who received an inactivated influenza vaccine. The sequencing here drew on PBMCs from blood, taken 11 to 12 days after vaccination. The chain's CDR3 is CASSQDLGRGANVLTF. Written as DNA, the CDR3 is TGTGCCAGCAGCCAAGATCTCGGGCGTGGGGCCAACGTCCTGACTTTC.